Here is one T cell receptor (beta chain) with its context. During its preparation, the TCRbeta library received unique molecular identifiers. Via MiXCR, TCRdb re-called the PCR reads, giving one row per CDR3 protein. The sample contains just under 350,000 distinct CDR3 sequences, roughly 17% of which appear only once. This entry is derived from a study of T-cell reconstitution after alpha-beta-depleted transplantation in children. This CDR3 region has 14 residues. The germline CDR1 and CDR2 sequences are MDHEN and SYDVKM. V lost 9 bases and J 0 bases, leaving 12 bases between the germline ends. The source of this sequence is a male patient between 2 and 9 years old who had a stem cell transplant for acute lymphoblastic leukemia, so the T cells may come from the graft donor. Sequenced here: PBMCs, mostly from graft donor cells, sampled 360 days after TCRalphabeta/CD19-depleted stem cell transplant. This rearrangement joins TRBV28 to TRBJ1-3; no definite D call. Here the CDR3 DNA reads TGTGCCAGTAACCTCAGAAGCTCTGGAAACACCATATATTTT. Its protein product is CASNLRSSGNTIYF.